These T cell receptor beta chains were read from a single sample in a study of regulatory T cells in long-lasting Graves disease. One entry per CDR3 protein results from TCRdb running MiXCR on the multiplex PCR reads. Here the sample spans some 450,000 distinct CDR3 sequences, 23% being singletons. Sequencing used peripheral blood mononuclear cells (PBMCs), obtained when the disease was refractory, from a patient treated with antithyroid drugs. The source of these receptors is a female donor with Graves disease. The CDR3 runs from the conserved cysteine through the conserved F or W. The D gene is left open where the match is weak. Only part of the rows carry a size: once, few, many, or a class if the clone is expanded.

>few|TRBV5-1|TRBJ2-7|TRBD2
TGCGCCAGCAGCTTTAGCGGGAGCGAGCAGTACTTC
CASSFSGSEQYF
>many|TRBV10-3|TRBJ2-7|TRBD1
TGTGCCATCAGTGAGGGGACAGGGCCCCGTCCCTACGAGCAGTACTTC
CAISEGTGPRPYEQYF
>few|TRBV5-1|TRBJ2-7|TRBD2
TGCGCCAGCAGCTTGACTAGCGGGACCTACGAGCAGTACTTC
CASSLTSGTYEQYF
>NA|TRBV7-3|TRBJ2-2|NA
TGTGCCAGCAGCTTATTGTGGGGCGGGGAGCTGTTTTTT
CASSLLWGGELFF
>many|TRBV28|TRBJ1-1|NA
TGTGCCAGCAAGCCGGGACAAGTAGGAAACACTGAAGCTTTCTTT
CASKPGQVGNTEAFF
>few|TRBV5-1|TRBJ2-7|TRBD1
TGCGCCAGCAGGAGGACAGGGAGCGTCTACGAGCAGTACTTC
CASRRTGSVYEQYF
>few|TRBV29-1|TRBJ2-1|TRBD2
TGCAGCGTTGAAAAAGGAGCGGGAGTTGGTCAGTTCTTC
CSVEKGAGVGQFF
>many|TRBV5-1|TRBJ2-7|NA
TGCGCCAGCAGCTTGAATCTGGGGGCCTACGAGCAGTACTTC
CASSLNLGAYEQYF
>NA|TRBV19|TRBJ2-7|TRBD1
TGTGCCAGTAGTATACCCTCCGGGACAGGGGGCTACGAGCAGTACTTC
CASSIPSGTGGYEQYF
>once|TRBV5-4|TRBJ2-1|TRBD2
TGTGCCAGCAGCACCGGGACTAGTTCTTCTGAGCAGTTCTTC
CASSTGTSSSEQFF
>NA|TRBV30|TRBJ1-5|TRBD1
TGTGCCTGGAGTTCTGGACAGGGACAAGGTCAGCCCCAGCATTTT
CAWSSGQGQGQPQHF
>NA|TRBV7-2|TRBJ2-1|NA
TGTGCCAGCTTTCGGGTGAACGAGCAGTTCTTC
CASFRVNEQFF
>NA|TRBV9|TRBJ1-1|TRBD1
TGTGCCAGCGGGGGACAGGGGGCAGTTGAAGCTTTCTTT
CASGGQGAVEAFF
>few|TRBV6-5|TRBJ1-2|NA
TGTGCCAGCAGTTCGCCTCCCCATGGCTACACCTTC
CASSSPPHGYTF
>many|TRBV10-3|TRBJ1-2|TRBD1
TGTGCCATCACCGACAGGGATGGCCATGGCTACACCTTC
CAITDRDGHGYTF
>NA|TRBV12-3/TRBV12-4|TRBJ2-7|NA
TGTGCCAGCAGAGGGGGGGATGTCGAGCAGTACTTC
CASRGGDVEQYF
>few|TRBV7-8|TRBJ2-7|NA
TGTGCCAGCAGCTTAACTCGATGGCAGTTTGAGAGGATCCACGAGCAGTACTTC
CASSLTRWQFERIHEQYF
>NA|TRBV5-6|TRBJ2-7|TRBD1
TGTGCCAGCAATCAACACGGGACAGGGCCATACGAGCAGTACTTC
CASNQHGTGPYEQYF
>NA|TRBV12-3/TRBV12-4|TRBJ2-2|TRBD1
TGTGCCAGCAGCCCCGACAGGGGGCGCCCAACCGGGGAGCTGTTTTTT
CASSPDRGRPTGELFF
>few|TRBV20-1|TRBJ2-5|TRBD1
TGCAGTGCTGTGGACAGGAGACAGACAGAGACCCAGTACTTC
CSAVDRRQTETQYF
>NA|TRBV20-1|TRBJ2-1|NA
TGCAGTGCTCCCCGCCGGGACAACCCCCTCAATGAGCAGTTCTTC
CSAPRRDNPLNEQFF
>NA|TRBV6-1|TRBJ2-7|TRBD2
TGTGCCAGCAGTCGCCCGGCGGGACTAGACTCCTACGAGCAGTACTTC
CASSRPAGLDSYEQYF
>NA|TRBV19|TRBJ2-7|TRBD1
TGTGCCAGTAGTATATATGGGACAGCCTACGAGCAGTACTTC
CASSIYGTAYEQYF
>many|TRBV6-5|TRBJ1-1|NA
TGTGCCAGCAGTTACGGGGAAGTTAACACTGAAGCTTTCTTT
CASSYGEVNTEAFF
>few|TRBV5-1|TRBJ2-7|TRBD1
TGCGCCAGCAGCTTGGGGACAGGGGGAGCCGGTGAGCAGTACTTC
CASSLGTGGAGEQYF
>NA|TRBV6-1|TRBJ1-3|NA
TGTGCCAGCGGCACAGGTTGGGGAGGAAACACCATATATTTT
CASGTGWGGNTIYF
>NA|TRBV27|TRBJ1-6|NA
TGTGCCAGCAGAGAACAGGGATTTAATTCACCCCTCCACTTT
CASREQGFNSPLHF
>many|TRBV19|TRBJ1-1|NA
TGTGCCAGTAGCCACCACGCGGGGCTAGGAACTGAAGCTTTCTTT
CASSHHAGLGTEAFF
>many|TRBV2|TRBJ2-7|NA
TGTGCCAGCAGTACAGACGGATCCTCCTACGAGCAGTACTTC
CASSTDGSSYEQYF
>few|TRBV30|TRBJ1-2|NA
TGTGCCTGGACTCACCTCTCGGGTTACGGCTACACCTTC
CAWTHLSGYGYTF